These T cell receptor beta chains were read from a single sample in a study of cytomegalovirus exposure and HLA in healthy donors. This table comes from immunoSEQ multiplex PCR, and its TCRdb copy is limited to in-frame clones, with some not included. The sample holds under 250,000 clones, about 80% seen once. Sequencing was done on a sample of PBMCs. The receptors were gathered from a woman aged 45-59 years in good health and CMV-seropositive. CDR3s include the opening cysteine and the closing phenylalanine or tryptophan.

j_call v_call cdr3_aa
TRBJ2-7 TRBV21-1 CASSRDSHHEQYF
TRBJ1-1 TRBV6-5 CASSYSTIGNTEAFF
TRBJ1-4 TRBV19 CTSSATRGENEKLFF
TRBJ2-7 TRBV7-3 CASSHSGGSHEQYF
TRBJ1-6 TRBV27 CASSSKGGPWASPLHF
TRBJ2-2 TRBV6-5 CASSSGRGGGELFF
NA TRBV6-5 CASSYSPQYEQYF
TRBJ1-1 TRBV9 CASSVLTGGTEAFF
TRBJ2-5 TRBV6-6 CASSPGTRGETQYF
TRBJ2-3 TRBV11-1 CASSDAGTITSTDTQYF